This passage covers 16 T cell receptor beta chains from one sample sequenced in a study of T cells after yellow fever vaccination. TCRdb reanalysed the 5' RACE reads using MiXCR and keeps one entry per CDR3 protein. The sample has 300,000 or so distinct CDR3 sequences, over 10% seen once. The sample here was CD4+ T cells sorted from PBMCs, taken 45 days after the yellow fever booster vaccination. Receptor source: a man aged 30 to 39 who received the YFV17D yellow fever vaccine.

This clonotype occurred a few times. The chain joins TRBV5-1 to TRBJ1-2; TRBD1 matches at 9 bases. The CDR3 is made up of 13 amino acids. J lost 8 bases, V lost 4 bases, and 6 bases had no gene match. The germline V gene encodes CDR1 SGHRS and CDR2 YFSETQ. This chain's CDR3 is CASSRDRAIGYTF. CDR3 nucleotides: TGCGCCAGCAGCAGGGACAGGGCGATCGGCTACACCTTC. The whole variable domain, remainder taken from reference TRBV5-1 and TRBJ1-2, is KAGVTQTPRYLIKTRGQQVTLSCSPISGHRSVSWYQQTPGQGLQFLFEYFSETQRNKGNFPGRFSGRQFSNSRSEMNVSTLELGDSALYLCASSRDRAIGYTFGSGTRLTVV.

The chain uses TRBV20-1 and TRBJ2-1, with D possibly TRBD1 on 5 matching bases. The CDR3 length is 12 residues. CDR1 is DFQATT and CDR2 is SNEGSKA in the germline V gene (reference sequence). The germline V and J ends were trimmed by 0 bases and 8 bases, with 8 bases remaining between them. The chain's CDR3 is CSAREGLDEQFF. In nucleotides, the CDR3 is TGCAGTGCTAGAGAGGGGCTCGATGAGCAGTTCTTC.

This clonotype showed up just a few times. This sequence joins TRBV5-1 and TRBJ2-2; D is possibly TRBD2 (6 bases). The germline V gene has CDR1 SGHRS and CDR2 YFSETQ. The CDR3 spans 16 residues. Trimming left V 3 bases short and J 1 base short, with 13 bases between. The CDR3 DNA follows: TGCGCCAGCAGCTGGGCCGCCGGGAGGAACACCGGGGAGCTGTTTTTT. Translating gives CASSWAAGRNTGELFF.

This clonotype has a handful of counts. The rearrangement uses TRBV6-2 or TRBV6-3 and TRBJ1-2; TRBD1 aligns across 8 bases. The germline CDR1 and CDR2 sequences are MNHEY and SVGEGT. V lost 4 bases and J lost 7; bases outside the gene matches: 5. This CDR3 has 13 residues. CDR3 nucleotide sequence: TGTGCCAGCAGTTTCCGGGACAGGCGTGGCTACACCTTC. It codes for CASSFRDRRGYTF.

The V and J genes are TRBV5-1 and TRBJ2-3; 12 bases fit TRBD1. V gave up 0 bases and J gave up 8 bases; unmatched junction bases: 4. Germline assignment: CDR1 SGHRS and CDR2 YFSETQ. The CDR3 has 15 amino acids. CDR3 nucleotides: TGCGCCAGCAGCTTGGAGGGACAGGGGGCCGCTACGCAGTATTTT. Translated, it gives CASSLEGQGAATQYF.

This clonotype was found a few times. The chain employs TRBV24-1 and TRBJ2-2; tentatively, D is TRBD1 (6 bases). Germline values: CDR1 KGHDR, CDR2 SFDVKD. The V gene lost 4 bases and the J gene lost 7 bases, with 18 bases spanning the gap. The CDR3 has 16 residues. CDR3 sequence (DNA): TGTGCCACCAGTGACGCCCGGGACATCAGTGGCGGGGAGCTGTTTTTT. It yields the protein CATSDARDISGGELFF.

This clonotype was counted only a few times. The rearrangement joins TRBV20-1 to TRBJ2-5, with D possibly being TRBD1 (6 bases). Trimming stripped 1 base from V and 4 bases from J, with 13 bases between. The CDR3 runs to 14 residues. The germline V gene encodes CDR1 DFQATT and CDR2 SNEGSKA (reference sequence). CDR3 bases: TGCAGTGCTAGAGGCCCAGGGGCCGGAGAGACCCAGTACTTC. This translates into CSARGPGAGETQYF.

The chain couples TRBV5-1 to TRBJ2-2; the match to TRBD1 covers 8 bases. V lost 5 bases, J lost 4 bases, and 7 bases stayed unmatched. The CDR3 loop spans 15 amino acids. Looked up from germline, CDR1 is SGHRS and CDR2 is YFSETQ. CDR3 nucleotides: TGCGCCAGCAGGCTAGGACAGGGCGGCACCGGGGAGCTGTTTTTT. Translated, it gives CASRLGQGGTGELFF.

The chain employs TRBV20-1 and TRBJ2-3; D remains ambiguous. Between the trimmed V and J ends, which lost 0 bases and 0 bases, there was a span of 13 bases. The CDR3 spans 16 residues. The germline gives CDR1 DFQATT, CDR2 SNEGSKA (reference sequence). CDR3 region: CSARDAFRSSTDTQYF. The CDR3 DNA reads TGCAGTGCTAGAGATGCCTTTAGATCTAGCACAGATACGCAGTATTTT.

V and J are TRBV20-1 and TRBJ1-1; no definite D call. With 6 bases removed from V and 10 bases from J, the gap between germline ends came to 18 bases. There are 12 residues in the CDR3. Germline V gene lookup returns CDR1 DFQATT and CDR2 SNEGSKA (reference sequence). The CDR3 DNA reads TGCAGTGCAAACGACGGACTCGTTCTAGCTTTCTTT. Protein: CSANDGLVLAFF.

This clonotype was found a few times. This chain joins TRBV12-3 or TRBV12-4 and TRBJ2-2, with TRBD2 matching 12 bases. V trimming: 6 bases; J trimming: 8 bases; junction bases outside the gene matches: 7. The CDR3 runs to 15 residues. The chain's CDR3 is CASSDFGLAGGELFF. CDR3 DNA: TGTGCCAGCAGCGATTTCGGACTAGCGGGAGGGGAGCTGTTTTTT.

V is TRBV12-3 or TRBV12-4 and J is TRBJ2-1; D tentatively fits TRBD1 or TRBD2 (5 bases each). Trimming left V 3 bases short and J 5 bases short, with 14 bases between. The CDR3 is made up of 15 amino acids. The CDR3, as DNA: TGTGCCAGCAGTTTTCGAGGGACCCAAAACAATGAGCAGTTCTTC. Amino acids: CASSFRGTQNNEQFF.

V usage is TRBV6-1 and J usage is TRBJ1-4; possibly TRBD1 for D (5 bases). Trimming cost V 3 bases and J 3 bases, with 8 bases left between them. This CDR3 contains 14 residues. CDR1 is MNHNS, CDR2 SASEGT, per germline. CDR3 amino acids: CASSDRASNEKLFF. CDR3 nucleotides: TGTGCCAGCAGTGACAGGGCGTCTAATGAAAAACTGTTTTTT.

For this clonotype: One junction end disagrees with the germline gene, perhaps due to a read error. The chain has TRBV4-1 and TRBJ1-1; D is unresolved. CDR3 size: 16 residues. The V gene's germline CDR1 is MGHRA and CDR2 YSYEKL. This chain's CDR3 is CASGPGIRWLRTEAFF. As DNA, the CDR3 is TGTGCCAGCGGCCCTGGGATACGGTGGTTAAGGACTGAAGCTTTCTTT.

The chain links TRBV20-1 to TRBJ2-7; D might be TRBD1 (6 bases). The germline V gene encodes CDR1 DFQATT and CDR2 SNEGSKA (reference sequence). This CDR3 has 15 residues. With 0 bases removed from V and 5 bases from J, the gap between germline ends came to 17 bases. The CDR3 DNA reads as TGCAGTGCTAGAGAGCCCTCAGGGGTGGGGAACGAGCAGTACTTC. It specifies CSAREPSGVGNEQYF.

This clonotype was observed a few times. The chain has TRBV28 and TRBJ2-3, with D possibly being TRBD1 (5 bases). Germline values: CDR1 MDHEN, CDR2 SYDVKM. V shed 4 bases and J shed 5 bases, with 16 bases lying between them. There are 15 residues in the CDR3. In nucleotides, the CDR3 is TGTGCCAGCAGTTCCACGACTCGAAGGGGAGATACGCAGTATTTT. It encodes CASSSTTRRGDTQYF.